A selection of T cell receptor beta chains follows, all from one sample in a study of blood T cell repertoires in COVID-19. Profiling relied on immunoSEQ multiplex PCR, and the TCRdb table lists in-frame clones only, not all of them. The sample includes approximately 400,000 clones, approximately 90% of them seen just once. Material for sequencing was PBMCs or T cells enriched from blood (not recorded which). These receptors all stem from a woman aged 18 to 35 who had recovered from COVID-19. The CDR3 runs from the conserved cysteine through the conserved F or W. A D gene is named only where the DNA matches it firmly. Only some rows state a clone size, as once, few, many or a class for expanded clones.

clone_size	cdr3_length	j_call	d_call	v_call	cdr3_nt	cdr3_aa
.	17	TRBJ1-2	TRBD1	TRBV4-3	TGCGCCAGCAGCCCCTCCGGGACAGGGGACGCTTTCTATGGCTACACCTTC	CASSPSGTGDAFYGYTF
.	14	TRBJ1-1	.	TRBV19	TGTGCCAGTAGGGGGGGGACCATGAACACTGAAGCTTTCTTT	CASRGGTMNTEAFF
.	12	TRBJ1-1	.	TRBV29-1	TGCAGCGTTGGCCGGGTGAACACTGAAGCTTTCTTT	CSVGRVNTEAFF
few	14	TRBJ1-1	.	TRBV28	TGTGCCAGCAGTGGGACTCCTCTGAACACTGAAGCTTTCTTT	CASSGTPLNTEAFF
.	14	TRBJ1-6	TRBD1	TRBV19	TGTGCCAGTAGTGCGCGACAGGGTTTTTCACCCCTCCACTTT	CASSARQGFSPLHF
.	14	TRBJ2-7	TRBD1	TRBV7-2	TGTGCCAGCAGCCCGGACAGGGCCTCCTACGAGCAGTACTTC	CASSPDRASYEQYF
once	15	TRBJ2-1	TRBD2	TRBV9	TGTGCCAGCAGCGTTAGCGGGGGGGCCGGGAATGAGCAGTTCTTC	CASSVSGGAGNEQFF
.	16	TRBJ2-1	TRBD2	TRBV30	TGTGCCTGGAGTGTACGGGGGGGGAGACACTACAATGAGCAGTTCTTC	CAWSVRGGRHYNEQFF
.	13	TRBJ1-4	TRBD1	TRBV5-6	TGTGCCAGCAGCCAGGGACAGAATGAAAAACTGTTTTTT	CASSQGQNEKLFF
few	16	TRBJ2-2	.	TRBV27	TGTGCCAGCAGTTCCTGGGGGACAATGGGCACCGGGGAGCTGTTTTTT	CASSSWGTMGTGELFF
.	17	TRBJ2-2	TRBD1	TRBV7-8	TGTGCCAGCAGCTTTGACCCGGGACAGCCGAACACCGGGGAGCTGTTTTTT	CASSFDPGQPNTGELFF
.	15	TRBJ1-3	TRBD1	TRBV19	TGTGCCAGTAGTCCGGGACAGGGCCTTGGAAACACCATATATTTT	CASSPGQGLGNTIYF
.	14	TRBJ1-1	TRBD1	TRBV7-2	TGTGCCAGCAGCTTAGACAGGGGAATCACTGAAGCTTTCTTT	CASSLDRGITEAFF
.	14	TRBJ2-5	.	TRBV2	TGTGCCAGCGTTCCCGGGGGATACCAAGAGACCCAGTACTTC	CASVPGGYQETQYF
.	14	TRBJ1-1	TRBD1	TRBV5-4	TGTGCCAGCAGCCCGGGACAGGGGAACACTGAAGCTTTCTTT	CASSPGQGNTEAFF
.	14	TRBJ1-6	.	TRBV7-2	TGTGCCAGCAGCTCGGGACTCCCTAATTCACCCCTCCACTTT	CASSSGLPNSPLHF
.	15	TRBJ2-2	.	TRBV7-8	TGTGCCAGCAGCCCCGGAGGTTCGAACACCGGGGAGCTGTTTTTT	CASSPGGSNTGELFF
.	15	TRBJ2-2	TRBD2	TRBV6-5	TGTGCCAGCAGTTCTACTAGCGGGGGGGCCGGGGAGCTGTTTTTT	CASSSTSGGAGELFF
.	11	TRBJ2-7	.	TRBV20-1	TGCAGTGCCGGTGCAGGGGACGAGCAGTACTTC	CSAGAGDEQYF
.	13	TRBJ2-1	.	TRBV2	TGTGCCAGCAGGGACTACTCCTACAATGAGCAGTTCTTC	CASRDYSYNEQFF
.	13	TRBJ1-4	.	TRBV2	TGTGCCAGCAGTGATATTCGAGGGGAAAAACTGTTTTTT	CASSDIRGEKLFF
.	16	TRBJ1-2	TRBD1	TRBV7-9	TGTGCCAGCAGCTTAGTCTCCGGGACAGGGGTGGATGGCTACACCTTC	CASSLVSGTGVDGYTF
.	14	TRBJ2-2	TRBD1	TRBV6-5	TGTGCCAGCAGTCTGGACAGGGCGGCCGGGGAGCTGTTTTTT	CASSLDRAAGELFF
.	16	TRBJ2-3	TRBD1	TRBV27	TGTGCCAGCAGTTCATACCGACAGGGAGGCACAGATACGCAGTATTTT	CASSSYRQGGTDTQYF
once	15	TRBJ2-3	.	TRBV7-9	TGTGCCAGCAGCTTGGATGGAACAGGTTCAGATACGCAGTATTTT	CASSLDGTGSDTQYF
.	14	TRBJ2-7	TRBD1	TRBV24-1	TGTGTGAACCCGGGACAGACGCCCTCCTACGAGCAGTACTTC	CVNPGQTPSYEQYF
.	18	TRBJ2-2	TRBD2	TRBV4-2	TGTGCCAGCAGCCACCCGACTAGCGGGGGGGTAAACACCGGGGAGCTGTTTTTT	CASSHPTSGGVNTGELFF
.	19	TRBJ2-5	TRBD2	TRBV5-1	TGCGCCAGCAGCTTGTGGACCTTAGCGGGGGGGCTGAACCAAGAGACCCAGTACTTC	CASSLWTLAGGLNQETQYF
.	11	TRBJ2-1	.	TRBV5-1	TGCGCCAGCAGCTTCGGGAATGAGCAGTTCTTC	CASSFGNEQFF
.	13	TRBJ1-1	.	TRBV18	TGTGCCAGCTCACCAAAGGGAGGGGGTGAAGCTTTCTTT	CASSPKGGGEAFF
.	12	TRBJ1-2	TRBD1	TRBV6-2/TRBV6-3	TGTGCCAGCAGCCGACAGGGACAGGGCTACACCTTC	CASSRQGQGYTF
.	17	TRBJ2-2	TRBD2	TRBV15	TGTGCCACCAGCAGAGACCGACTAGCGGGGAACACCGGGGAGCTGTTTTTT	CATSRDRLAGNTGELFF
.	15	TRBJ2-1	.	TRBV2	TGTGCCAGCAGTGAACGGGCAGGGAGGATATCATGGCAGTTCTTC	CASSERAGRISWQFF
.	13	TRBJ2-2	.	TRBV29-1	TGCAGCGTTGAAAGGGGCGGCACCGGGGAGCTGTTTTTT	CSVERGGTGELFF
.	14	TRBJ2-7	TRBD1	TRBV2	TGTGCCAGCAGGGGGGACAGGGGGCTTTACGAGCAGTACTTC	CASRGDRGLYEQYF
.	17	TRBJ2-5	.	TRBV5-1	TGCGCCAGCAGCTTTGTTTTGGGGGGACTCGTGAAAGAGACCCAGTACTTC	CASSFVLGGLVKETQYF
few	15	TRBJ1-3	.	TRBV7-6	TGTGCCAGCAGCTTAGCGTCCAGGGAAGGAAACACCATATATTTT	CASSLASREGNTIYF
.	15	TRBJ1-4	.	TRBV14	TGTGCCAGCAGCCCCTCGGGGTACATAGGTGAAAAACTGTTTTTT	CASSPSGYIGEKLFF
.	15	TRBJ1-4	TRBD1	TRBV9	TGTGCCAGCAGCGTAGAGGGACAGGGAAATGAAAAACTGTTTTTT	CASSVEGQGNEKLFF
.	12	TRBJ1-5	.	TRBV30	TGTGCCTGGAAAGGGGAGGGTCAGCCCCAGCATTTT	CAWKGEGQPQHF
.	14	TRBJ2-7	.	TRBV27	TGTGCCAGCAGTACAGCGGTGGGGTCCTACGAGCAGTACTTC	CASSTAVGSYEQYF
.	15	TRBJ2-7	.	TRBV27	TGTGCCAGCAGTTTGACGTGGAGGGGTGATTACGAGCAGTACTTC	CASSLTWRGDYEQYF
few	14	TRBJ1-5	.	TRBV19	TGTGCCAGTAGTCTGGGACAAAACAATCAGCCCCAGCATTTT	CASSLGQNNQPQHF
once	15	TRBJ1-3	.	TRBV7-3	TGTGCCAGCAGCCCCGACGGGTACTCTGGAAACACCATATATTTT	CASSPDGYSGNTIYF
.	14	TRBJ1-1	.	TRBV18	TGTGCCAGCTCCCTTTGGGGAGGGAGCGGGGAAGCTTTCTTT	CASSLWGGSGEAFF
.	13	TRBJ2-7	.	TRBV19	TGTGCCAGTAGTATAGAAACAGGTCAGGAGCAGTACTTC	CASSIETGQEQYF
.	15	TRBJ2-3	TRBD1	TRBV5-1	TGCGCCAGCAGTCGGGGACAGGGAGCAGGGGATACGCAGTATTTT	CASSRGQGAGDTQYF
.	14	TRBJ2-7	.	TRBV25-1	TGTGCCAGCAGTGAAGTCGGTTCGGGATACGAGCAGTACTTC	CASSEVGSGYEQYF
once	14	TRBJ2-3	.	TRBV2	TGTGCCAGCACCAAGAGAGGAAGCACAGATACGCAGTATTTT	CASTKRGSTDTQYF
.	14	TRBJ1-1	TRBD1	TRBV25-1	TGTGCCAGCAGGGTACAGGGGGCGGACTCTGAAGCTTTCTTT	CASRVQGADSEAFF
.	12	TRBJ2-7	.	TRBV19	TGTGCCAGTAGTACAGACGGGTACGAGCAGTACTTC	CASSTDGYEQYF
few	13	TRBJ1-1	.	TRBV6-5	TGTGCCAGCAGGATACAGGGTTTTGCTGAAGCTTTCTTT	CASRIQGFAEAFF
.	16	TRBJ2-3	TRBD2	TRBV18	TGTGCCAGCTCACCAGGACTAGCGGGGGTGGCAGATACGCAGTATTTT	CASSPGLAGVADTQYF
.	16	TRBJ1-3	.	TRBV5-6	TGTGCCAGCAGCTTGGTGGCCGGGGAATGGAGTGACACCATATATTTT	CASSLVAGEWSDTIYF
.	18	TRBJ2-1	TRBD2	TRBV5-1	TGCGCCAGCACCGAAGGGACTAGCGGGGGTAACTCCTACAATGAGCAGTTCTTC	CASTEGTSGGNSYNEQFF
.	14	TRBJ1-5	.	TRBV2	TGTGCCAGCAGCGGCAGGGTCAGCAATCAGCCCCAGCATTTT	CASSGRVSNQPQHF
.	12	TRBJ1-2	.	TRBV19	TGTGCCAGTAGTCCCTCGGGCTATGGCTACACCTTC	CASSPSGYGYTF
.	14	TRBJ1-1	.	TRBV18	TGTGCCAGCTCACCGGCAGGGGCAAGCACTGAAGCTTTCTTT	CASSPAGASTEAFF
few	12	TRBJ1-2	.	TRBV2	TGTGCCAGCACCCCCAGGGCTGGGGGCTACACCTTC	CASTPRAGGYTF
once	17	TRBJ1-1	TRBD1	TRBV5-1	TGCGCCAGCCGCGAGCAAAACAGGGGAAGTTGGAACACTGAAGCTTTCTTT	CASREQNRGSWNTEAFF